The TCR beta chain under discussion was sequenced for a study of T cells in Graves' hyperthyroidism and ophthalmopathy (dated by TCRdb to between 2018 and 2020). General notes on the study: TCR V-J signatures able to tell the groups apart were searched for in a discovery cohort of 95 to 100 patients, of whom approximately 40 had Graves' ophthalmopathy and under 65 had stable Graves' hyperthyroidism. An independent validation cohort of around 19 hyperthyroidism patients and about 15 patients who later progressed to ophthalmopathy tested prospective prediction of ophthalmopathy. For training and testing, the 110 or so patients in the discovery cohort were randomly divided in a 7:3 ratio. Thyroid tissue and blood T-cell repertoires from several Graves' hyperthyroidism patients were also compared in the study. Once sampling was done, hyperthyroidism patients were given methimazole at a starting dose of 30 mg daily, whereas ophthalmopathy patients were given high-dose intravenous methylprednisolone. TCR Vbeta CDR3 sequencing of approximately 140 peripheral blood samples (under 45 ophthalmopathy, 75 hyperthyroidism and some 17 progressor patients) is reported in the paper. What the research found in general, with its limitations: In validation, progression to ophthalmopathy was predicted by the model with about 70% sensitivity and 72.22% specificity, a median of approximately 7.1 months before onset. A model built on a 13 V-J signature distinguished ophthalmopathy from stable hyperthyroidism, reaching around 87% sensitivity and 81% to 83% specificity in cross-validation and 80%/75% in testing. Sample size was not statistically predetermined, and investigators were not blinded to group allocation. Blood samples also contained most of the expanded thyroid clonotypes (frequency above 0.001), which suggests that blood repertoires may reflect thyroid immune responses.

Amplification of TCR beta CDR3 regions was carried out from RNA transcripts. The first round of RT-PCR for the TCR CDR3 was performed with the HTBI primer set and the Qiagen OneStep RT-PCR kit. Libraries were constructed in a second round of multiplex PCR, after which size selection and purification were carried out. Libraries were sequenced paired-end with 100 bp reads on an Illumina HiSeq2000. Processing in the source paper ran as follows. SOAPnuke was used to process the raw data, with reads discarded if the reads contained adapters or uncalled bases, had a mean Phred below 15, or lacked an exact constant-primer or identifier match. COPE v1.2.5 was used to merge the high-quality paired reads, and each unique nucleotide sequence was defined as a clonotype. MiTCR v1.1 was used to align the clonotypes against IMGT TRBV, TRBD and TRBJ reference segments. The analysis was restricted to V-J combinations with a frequency above 0.0001, which together covered over 99% of the repertoires. A TCS score was defined as the ratio of F50 (clonal expansion) to E x V (chaos), with BLOSUM62-based TCRdist applied between CDR3 peptides within each V-J. Welch's t-statistics and random forest reduced just over 500 V-J features to under 15, which were used in a naive Bayes classifier (R e1071). Thyroid-blood repertoire similarity was quantified with the Morisita-Horn index. TCRdb reprocessing: public reads trimmed at Q25 with fastp, clones called with MiXCR, in-frame beta chains kept. Rows merge per CDR3 protein into single entries with the most common DNA and genes. TCRdb, rather than the study authors, made the V and J calls. The sample has roughly 500,000 distinct CDR3 sequences on record, just over 45% of them singletons. The ten top clones hold around a fifth of the sample.

Note on this clonotype: Its antigen is unknown. Per-base quality was not reported, and no clone a single base away is much larger than it.

Exclusion was applied to patients with uncontrolled infections, other autoimmune diseases, pregnancy or lactation. Diagnoses were based on clinical symptoms, serum thyroxine and TRAb, thyroid ultrasound and orbital computed tomography. Total RNA was extracted with Trizol reagent, and quality was checked on an Agilent 2100 Bioanalyzer. Germline trimming: 7 bases from V, 3 bases from J; junction bases outside gene matches: 6. Reading the germline V gene gives CDR1 SGDLS and CDR2 YYNGEE. The CDR3 has 14 amino acids, counting the end cysteine and phenylalanine. Only CDR3 DNA remains: 42 bases, in frame from the first base.

The TCR was taken from an adult woman with Graves' disease, either hyperthyroidism or ophthalmopathy (not recorded which). This sequence uses TRBV9 and TRBJ2-5; 10 bases in between match TRBD2. Sample: peripheral blood or thyroid tissue (not recorded which). The encoded CDR3 is CASGDGLAEETQYF. The nucleotides are TGTGCCAGCGGGGACGGACTAGCGGAAGAGACCCAGTACTTC.